Included here is one T cell receptor (beta chain) sequence, with context. The antigen is not known. Use of 60 Vbeta and 13 Jbeta primers characterized the PCR. Assay used: immunoSEQ multiplex PCR; TCRdb lists only in-frame clones, some missing. The data contain some 200,000 clones, approximately 84% of them singletons. Germline V gene sequence: CDR1 SGDLS, CDR2 YYNGEE. There are 15 residues in the CDR3. The germline V and J ends were trimmed by 4 bases and 7 bases, with 15 bases remaining between them. This sample stems from a study of cytomegalovirus exposure and HLA in healthy donors. Study-wide background: An early data release held around 80 million unique TCRs from HLA-typed donors.

The study, taken as a whole, reports: Exclusion applied to some V segments, including TRBV6-2 and TRBV6-3, as they were indistinguishable. Earlier findings revealed that most TCR beta V segments proved productive either about 87% or about 30% of the time.

Material: PBMCs. The chain couples TRBV9 to TRBJ1-6; D is uncertain. This TCR was sampled from a woman in her fifties or sixties in good health and CMV-seropositive. The CDR3 reads CASSPQGRHNSPLHF. The CDR3 DNA reads TGTGCCAGCAGCCCACAAGGCAGGCACAATTCACCCCTCCACTTT.